The entry below describes one TCR beta chain. No antigen is known for it. The sample is drawn from a study of regulatory T cells in long-lasting Graves disease. iRepertoire HTBI primers and Arm-PCR of CDR3 regions built TCR beta libraries. TCRdb reanalysed the multiplex PCR reads using MiXCR and keeps one entry per CDR3 protein. The sample shows approximately 400,000 distinct CDR3 sequences, 23% of them seen only once. The V gene's germline CDR1 is MNHEY and CDR2 SVGEGT. Trimming cost V 0 bases and J 3 bases, with 12 bases left between them. The CDR3 has 15 amino acids. The study's findings and limits: Peripheral blood was the sole material, not thyroid tissue. There were preferences for TRBV28, TRBJ1-2 and TRBJ2-5 in persistent disease. Those with persistent Graves' had less TCR diversity than newly diagnosed patients.

The sample's time point: persistent/refractory GD, antithyroid drugs over 5 years with positive TRAb. RNA from PBMCs was the source of the TCR library. Graves' disease was diagnosed by American Thyroid Association guidelines. The sequence was obtained from a female donor with Graves disease. Specimen: peripheral blood mononuclear cells (PBMCs), collected when the disease was refractory, from a patient treated with antithyroid drugs. The chain uses TRBV6-2 or TRBV6-3 and TRBJ2-7, with D perhaps TRBD2 (6 bases). The CDR3 region is CASSYSNRGSYEQYF. In DNA, the CDR3 is TGTGCCAGCAGTTACTCGAACCGGGGGAGCTACGAGCAGTACTTC.